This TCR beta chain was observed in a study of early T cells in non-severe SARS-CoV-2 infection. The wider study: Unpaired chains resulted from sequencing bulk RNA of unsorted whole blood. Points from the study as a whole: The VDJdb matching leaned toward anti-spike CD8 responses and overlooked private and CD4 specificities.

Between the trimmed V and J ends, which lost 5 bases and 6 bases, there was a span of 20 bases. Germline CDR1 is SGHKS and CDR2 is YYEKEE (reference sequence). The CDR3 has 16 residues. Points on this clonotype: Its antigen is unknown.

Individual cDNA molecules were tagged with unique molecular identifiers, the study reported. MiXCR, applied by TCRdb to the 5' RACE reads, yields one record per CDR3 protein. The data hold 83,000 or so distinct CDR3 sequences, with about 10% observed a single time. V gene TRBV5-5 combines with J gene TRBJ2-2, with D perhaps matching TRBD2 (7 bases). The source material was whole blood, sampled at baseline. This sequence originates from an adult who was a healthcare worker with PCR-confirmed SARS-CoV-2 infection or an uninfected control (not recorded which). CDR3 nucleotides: TGTGCCAGCAGAAGGGGGGCGGGAGAAAGGGCCGGGGAGCTGTTTTTT. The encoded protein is CASRRGAGERAGELFF.